Listed below are T cell receptor beta chains from one sample, sequenced in a study of regulatory T cells in long-lasting Graves disease. MiXCR, run by TCRdb on the multiplex PCR reads, gives a single entry per CDR3 protein. The sample comprises some 500,000 distinct CDR3 sequences, roughly a sixth of which are singletons, and around 25% rests with the top ten. These same records also appear under a second study, on T cells in Graves' hyperthyroidism and ophthalmopathy.

This sample comprised peripheral blood mononuclear cells (PBMCs), obtained at new diagnosis, from a patient treated with antithyroid drugs. The receptor source for this set is a woman aged 40-65 years with Graves disease. Each CDR3 is given with its conserved first and last residue. The D gene is left open where the match is weak. The listing skips clone size in some rows; elsewhere it reads once, few, many or a size class.

>-|TRBV3-1|TRBJ2-3|many
CASSQSPGAYTDTQYF
TGTGCCAGCAGTCAATCTCCGGGGGCCTACACAGATACGCAGTATTTT
>-|TRBV13|TRBJ2-3|-
CASRFPGTESDTQYF
TGTGCCAGCAGGTTCCCCGGGACGGAATCAGATACGCAGTATTTT
>-|TRBV7-9|TRBJ1-4|many
CASSLSRGIHEKLFF
TGTGCCAGCAGCTTATCTCGAGGGATCCATGAAAAACTGTTTTTT
>TRBD2|TRBV5-1|TRBJ2-1|-
CASSLAPSGVYNEQFF
TGCGCCAGCAGCTTGGCCCCTAGCGGAGTATACAATGAGCAGTTCTTC
>TRBD1|TRBV28|TRBJ2-3|many
CASSPLRQGRADTQYF
TGTGCCAGCAGTCCCCTCCGACAGGGTAGGGCAGATACGCAGTATTTT
>TRBD1|TRBV13|TRBJ2-3|-
CASSPIPGQGALDTQYF
TGTGCCAGCAGCCCTATTCCGGGACAGGGGGCTCTAGATACGCAGTATTTT
>-|TRBV12-3/TRBV12-4|TRBJ1-2|many
CASSSGMNYGYTF
TGTGCCAGCAGTTCGGGAATGAACTATGGCTACACCTTC
>TRBD1|TRBV20-1|TRBJ1-2|many
CSAPDRGEVGYGYTF
TGCAGTGCCCCTGACAGGGGGGAGGTTGGCTATGGCTACACCTTC
>-|TRBV29-1|TRBJ1-2|-
CSVPGRTNYGYTF
TGCAGCGTCCCGGGACGGACTAACTATGGCTACACCTTC
>TRBD2|TRBV4-2|TRBJ2-4|-
CASSHPGLAGGPFSGAKNIQYF
TGTGCCAGCAGCCACCCAGGACTAGCGGGGGGACCATTTAGTGGTGCCAAAAACATTCAGTACTTC
>-|TRBV6-4|TRBJ2-2|-
CASSVAPTGELFF
TGTGCCAGCAGTGTAGCCCCGACCGGGGAGCTGTTTTTT
>TRBD2|TRBV6-1|TRBJ2-7|many
CASGLAGSSNEQYF
TGTGCCAGTGGACTAGCAGGCTCCTCTAACGAGCAGTACTTC
>-|TRBV3-1|TRBJ1-1|few
CASSLRQDNEAFF
TGTGCCAGCAGCCTGCGACAGGATAATGAAGCTTTCTTT
>TRBD2|TRBV20-1|TRBJ2-7|few
CSARDSLAGREQYF
TGCAGTGCTAGAGATTCGCTAGCGGGGAGGGAGCAGTACTTC
>-|TRBV5-1|TRBJ2-1|many
CASSLEPSKYEQFF
TGCGCCAGCAGCTTGGAGCCTAGCAAGTATGAGCAGTTCTTC
>-|TRBV12-3/TRBV12-4|TRBJ1-1|many
CASSGMVNTEAFF
TGTGCCAGCAGCGGTATGGTAAACACTGAAGCTTTCTTT
>-|TRBV20-1|TRBJ2-2|-
CSARVQDTGELFF
TGCAGTGCTAGAGTTCAAGACACCGGGGAGCTGTTTTTT
>-|TRBV12-3/TRBV12-4|TRBJ2-1|many
CASSASAGQNNEQFF
TGTGCCAGCAGTGCGTCGGCAGGGCAGAACAATGAGCAGTTCTTC
>-|TRBV9|TRBJ1-3|once
CASSAEGSSGNTMYF
TGTGCCAGCAGCGCCGAAGGGTCCTCTGGAAACACCATGTATTTT
>TRBD1|TRBV28|TRBJ1-2|many
CASSQGTANYGYTF
TGTGCCAGCAGTCAAGGGACAGCTAACTATGGCTACACCTTC
>TRBD1|TRBV2|TRBJ2-3|few
CASSSHQGADTQYF
TGTGCCAGCAGTTCTCATCAGGGGGCAGATACGCAGTATTTT
>-|TRBV30|TRBJ2-7|-
CAWSRGAAYEQYF
TGTGCCTGGAGTAGGGGGGCGGCCTACGAGCAGTACTTC
>TRBD2|TRBV20-1|TRBJ2-5|few
CSARGGRAGTGETQYF
TGCAGTGCTAGAGGAGGGAGAGCGGGGACTGGGGAGACCCAGTACTTC
>-|TRBV7-8|TRBJ2-1|-
CASRKGGGDRTSNEQFF
TGTGCCAGCAGAAAGGGAGGGGGGGACAGGACGAGCAATGAGCAGTTCTTC
>-|TRBV6-2/TRBV6-3|TRBJ2-2|many
CASTRLGKLNTGELFF
TGTGCCAGCACTAGGCTGGGGAAGTTGAACACCGGGGAGCTGTTTTTT
>-|TRBV24-1|TRBJ1-1|few
CATSDFKLLGGAPINYTEALF
TGTGCCACCAGTGATTTTAAGCTCCTTGGGGGGGCCCCTATAAACTACACTGAAGCTCTCTTT
>TRBD1|TRBV20-1|TRBJ1-3|-
CSAIRGQGGNTIYF
TGCAGTGCTATTAGGGGACAGGGTGGAAACACCATATATTTT
>-|TRBV6-1|TRBJ1-1|many
CASSERWQLNTEAFF
TGTGCCAGCAGTGAAAGGTGGCAACTGAACACTGAAGCTTTCTTT
>-|TRBV6-5|TRBJ1-3|many
CASSYDGHSGNTIYF
TGTGCCAGCAGTTACGACGGTCACTCTGGAAACACCATATATTTT